This is a list of T cell receptor beta chains from one sample in a study of vaccination effects on CD4 cells after COVID-19. For these receptors, no antigen is known. Profiled with immunoSEQ multiplex PCR; TCRdb holds only in-frame clones, not every one. This sample has over 60,000 clones, with 70% to 80% found just once. This specimen was CD4+ T cells from PBMCs cultured with HCoV-NL63 spike peptides, taken before COVID-19 vaccination. These receptors originate from a human donor who received a COVID-19 vaccine. CDR3s leave out the opening cysteine and the closing phenylalanine or tryptophan.

v_call: TRBV4-1; j_call: TRBJ1-5; cdr3_aa: ASSQNIVVNQPQH
v_call: TRBV6-6; j_call: TRBJ2-2; cdr3_aa: ASSTSGDLTGELF
v_call: TRBV19; j_call: TRBJ1-2; cdr3_aa: ASSIGRENYGYT
v_call: TRBV6-4; j_call: TRBJ1-2; cdr3_aa: ASSDSRGDGYT
v_call: TRBV5-4; j_call: TRBJ1-2; cdr3_aa: ASSSSTGPYGYT
v_call: TRBV4-1; j_call: TRBJ1-3; cdr3_aa: ASSQGTQSSGNTIY
v_call: TRBV19; j_call: TRBJ2-2; cdr3_aa: ASSIGGPLQMMF
v_call: TRBV6-6; j_call: TRBJ2-2; cdr3_aa: ASSPDFFTGELF
v_call: TRBV7-6; j_call: TRBJ2-5; cdr3_aa: ASSKGTGGAETQY
v_call: TRBV14; j_call: TRBJ1-1; cdr3_aa: ASSQTQGFATEAF
v_call: TRBV7-7; j_call: TRBJ2-1; cdr3_aa: ASSPSGLAGGHHNEQF
v_call: TRBV5-8; j_call: TRBJ2-1; cdr3_aa: ASSLAYWRGNNEQF
v_call: TRBV2; j_call: TRBJ2-1; cdr3_aa: ASSRGGNEQF
v_call: TRBV6-5; j_call: TRBJ1-1; cdr3_aa: ASRTGVNTEAF
v_call: TRBV7-2; j_call: TRBJ1-5; cdr3_aa: ASSGQTEYSNQPQH
v_call: TRBV5-4; j_call: TRBJ1-1; cdr3_aa: ASSFDRGMNTEAF